This T cell receptor (beta chain) originates from a study of OX40 agonist ivuxolimab in advanced cancers. Regarding the study in general: The costimulatory receptor OX40 (CD134) was targeted by ivuxolimab, a fully human IgG2 agonistic monoclonal antibody. Intravenous ivuxolimab was administered to patients every 2 weeks at six dose levels: 0.01, 0.1, 0.3, 1.5, 3 and 10 mg/kg. Among the 50 to 55 dose-escalation patients, approximately 20 had hepatocellular carcinoma, about 15 melanoma, 9 renal cell carcinoma and 9 head and neck cancer. A male proportion of 70% to 90% and a mean age of 60 years, ranging from about 20 to 85, were recorded for the dose-escalation cohort. Patients were allowed to have had prior anti-PD-1, anti-PD-L1 or anti-CTLA-4 therapy, and approximately 40% of the dose-escalation patients had been treated with checkpoint inhibitors. Partial responses were achieved by three dose-escalation patients, of whom one had hepatocellular carcinoma and two had cutaneous melanoma. The point of sequencing TCRbeta in the periphery was to test whether ivuxolimab changed TCR sequence diversity and drove clonal T-cell expansion. The paper covers the monotherapy dose-escalation part of the phase I ivuxolimab trial, which included N of about 56 patients. What the study reported, not specific to this receptor: The antigen specificity of the clonally expanded peripheral T cells was not determined. Low levels of normalized T-cell clonal expansion were also seen in some patients who did not respond. In the 0.1-3.0 mg/kg groups, partial responders were among the patients with the lowest normalized peripheral clonal expansion, particularly in CD8+ T cells. At doses from 0.1 to 3.0 mg/kg, clonal expansion was seen in both CD4+ and CD8+ blood T cells between baseline and week 6. After ivuxolimab, CD8+ T cells had more expanded clones than CD4+ T cells on average.

Patients with autoimmune disease history or receiving systemic immunosuppression were excluded from the trial. Peripheral blood for TCR sequencing was drawn from every dose cohort at baseline, at cycle 4 day 1 and at cycle 7 day 1. The samples were taken from a phase I, first-in-human, multicenter, open-label dose-escalation trial of ivuxolimab. The trial enrolled adults with locally advanced or metastatic head and neck squamous cell, hepatocellular, melanoma or renal cell carcinoma. CD4+ and CD8+ T cells were sorted separately from peripheral blood before TCR sequencing. Genomic DNA was isolated from the sorted cells so that the TCRbeta CDR3 region could be sequenced. The immunoSEQ Assay was used for sequencing of TCRbeta CDR3 regions. The source is immuneACCESS, and TCRdb retained only in-frame sequences with V and J called. Part of the clones is not carried over; for the studies checked, unresolved V genes explain less than half of this, and the remainder is unexplained. The sample table contains about 26,000 clones; only one count was recorded for more than 75% of them. About 30% of the sample lies in the top ten.

With respect to this clone: The target of this receptor is not known. Per-base quality was not reported, and no clone a single base away is much larger than it.

The CDR3 runs 16 amino acids, cysteine and phenylalanine included. Just CDR3 DNA is preserved here, 48 bases in frame from base 1. The V and J ends are trimmed by 0 bases and 3 bases, leaving 12 bases between them. CDR1 and CDR2, looked up from the germline V gene, are SGHDN and FVKESK. The chain uses TRBV14 and TRBJ2-1; the D gene is not confidently resolved. Sample: CD4+ or CD8+ T cells sorted from blood, taken in a trial of the OX40 agonist ivuxolimab. The sequence came from an adult with an advanced solid tumor such as melanoma, head and neck, liver or kidney cancer. The sequenced DNA is TGTGCCAGCAGCCAAGAGTACGCGGTCTTCTACAATGAGCAGTTCTTC. Protein translation: CASSQEYAVFYNEQFF.